What follows describes a single T cell receptor (beta chain). The sample is drawn from a study of cytomegalovirus exposure and HLA in healthy donors. With 60 Vbeta and 13 Jbeta primers, the PCR was carried out. Only in-frame clones appear in the TCRdb table, and some are missing; sequencing was by immunoSEQ multiplex PCR. This sample carries roughly 80,000 clones, with 5.5% going to the ten biggest clones. CDR1 and CDR2 from the germline V gene are SGHTA and FQGNSA. J lost 8 bases, V lost 6 bases, and 17 bases had no gene match. The CDR3 spans 17 residues. Sequencing was carried out using PBMCs. This receptor was obtained from a girl between 10 and 17 years old in good health and CMV-seropositive. The genes are TRBV7-2 and TRBJ2-1; TRBD2 matches 9 bases. The CDR3, as DNA: TGTGCCAGCAGTTTTAAAGCCCTTGCGGGGGGGCCAGATGAGCAGTTCTTC. Residues: CASSFKALAGGPDEQFF. The whole variable domain, remainder taken from reference TRBV7-2 and TRBJ2-1, is GAGVSQSPSNKVTEKGKDVELRCDPISGHTALYWYRQSLGQGLEFLIYFQGNSAPDKSGLPSDRFSAERTGGSVSTLTIQRTQQEDSAVYLCASSFKALAGGPDEQFFGPGTRLTVL.